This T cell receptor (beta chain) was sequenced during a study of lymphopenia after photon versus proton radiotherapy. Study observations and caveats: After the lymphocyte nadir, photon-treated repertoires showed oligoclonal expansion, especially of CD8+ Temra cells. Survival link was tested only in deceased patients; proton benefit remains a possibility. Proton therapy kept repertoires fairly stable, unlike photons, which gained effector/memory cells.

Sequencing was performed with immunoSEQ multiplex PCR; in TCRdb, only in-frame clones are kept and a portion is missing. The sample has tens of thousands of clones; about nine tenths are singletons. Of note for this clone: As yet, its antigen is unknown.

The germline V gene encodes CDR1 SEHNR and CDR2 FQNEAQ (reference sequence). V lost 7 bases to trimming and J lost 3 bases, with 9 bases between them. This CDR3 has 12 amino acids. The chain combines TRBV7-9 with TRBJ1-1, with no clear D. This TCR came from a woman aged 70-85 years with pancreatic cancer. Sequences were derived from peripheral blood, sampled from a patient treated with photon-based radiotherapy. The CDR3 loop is CASTTPYTEAFF. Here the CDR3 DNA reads TGTGCCAGCACTACACCCTACACTGAAGCTTTCTTT. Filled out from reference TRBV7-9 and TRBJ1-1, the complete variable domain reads DTGVSQNPRHKITKRGQNVTFRCDPISEHNRLYWYRQTLGQGPEFLTYFQNEAQLEKSRLLSDRFSAERPKGSFSTLEIQRTEQGDSAMYLCASTTPYTEAFFGQGTRLTVV.